A single sample gave rise to the 26 T cell receptor beta chains below, sequenced in a study of long-term antiretroviral therapy in people with HIV. Investigators performed immunoSEQ version v3.0 at survey level. TCRdb's copy holds only in-frame clones and misses some; the assay was immunoSEQ multiplex PCR. The sample has approximately 17,000 clones; more than 65% are singletons. The specimen comprised unsorted PBMCs, sampled roughly 1.2 years before starting antiretroviral therapy. These receptors were taken from a man aged 30 to 39 with HIV.

V is TRBV21-1 and J is TRBJ1-3. TRBV21-1 is recorded as a pseudogene. The CDR3 is 18 residues long. The CDR3 loop reads CASSKEGGGRMFGNTIYF. The CDR3 bases are TGTGCCAGCAGCAAAGAGGGAGGGGGTAGGATGTTTGGAAACACCATATATTTT.

The gene calls are TRBV9 and TRBJ2-5; TRBD2 matches at 10 bases. The CDR3 totals 18 residues. Germline loops: CDR1 SGDLS, CDR2 YYNGEE. The V gene end was trimmed by 4 bases and the J gene end by 1 base; junction bases not matched to a gene: 13. The CDR3 reads CASSPRGSGGDIQETQYF. CDR3 sequence (DNA): TGTGCCAGCAGCCCTCGAGGGAGCGGGGGGGACATCCAAGAGACCCAGTACTTC.

The chain links TRBV4-1 to TRBJ2-4; 7 bases are a match to TRBD1. V was clipped by 1 base and J by 1 base; unmatched bases: 7. The CDR3 extends over 17 amino acids. CDR1 and CDR2 from the germline V gene are MGHRA and YSYEKL. CDR3 in amino acids: CASSQGPSQGAKNIQYF. For the CDR3, the DNA is TGCGCCAGCAGCCAAGGGCCTTCACAGGGGGCCAAAAACATTCAGTACTTC.

This chain joins TRBV11-2 and TRBJ1-1; tentative D call: TRBD1 (6 bases). Trimming left V 5 bases short and J 5 bases short, with 12 bases between. Per the germline V gene, CDR1 is SGHAT and CDR2 is FQNNGV. CDR3 size: 13 residues. The CDR3 bases are TGTGCCAGCAGCCCCGGGGGGCGGACTGAAGCTTTCTTT. Translated, it gives CASSPGGRTEAFF.

V and J are TRBV6-1 and TRBJ2-1; D is unresolved. Germline lookup yields CDR1 MNHNS and CDR2 SASEGT. Between the trimmed V and J ends, which lost 9 bases and 4 bases, there was a span of 7 bases. The length of the CDR3 is 11 residues. CDR3 sequence reads: CASGMYNEQFF. The CDR3 nucleotides read TGTGCCAGTGGGATGTACAATGAGCAGTTCTTC.

This chain connects TRBV6-1 to TRBJ2-5, with TRBD1 as a possible D gene (5 bases). The germline gives CDR1 MNHNS, CDR2 SASEGT. The CDR3 is made up of 13 amino acids. Trimming shortened V by 3 bases and J by 4 bases, and 9 bases separated the two germline ends. The CDR3 nucleotides are TGTGCCAGCAGTGATGGCAGGGCAGAGACCCAGTACTTC. Residues: CASSDGRAETQYF.

The count of this clone is one. The chain recombines TRBV7-2 with TRBJ1-4; 8 bases map to TRBD1. V dropped 2 bases and J dropped 5; count of bases not matched to a gene: 4. Per the germline V gene, CDR1 is SGHTA and CDR2 is FQGNSA. The CDR3 has 15 residues. The CDR3 sequence: CASSLRTGMNEKLFF. As DNA, the CDR3 is TGTGCCAGCAGCTTAAGGACAGGGATGAATGAAAAACTGTTTTTT. Full variable domain (outside the CDR3, taken from reference TRBV7-2 and TRBJ1-4): GAGVSQSPSNKVTEKGKDVELRCDPISGHTALYWYRQSLGQGLEFLIYFQGNSAPDKSGLPSDRFSAERTGGSVSTLTIQRTQQEDSAVYLCASSLRTGMNEKLFFGSGTQLSVL.

The V gene is TRBV7-9, the J gene TRBJ2-1; 10 nucleotides match TRBD1. The germline V gene has CDR1 SEHNR and CDR2 FQNEAQ (reference sequence). The CDR3 consists of 14 residues. V lost 5 bases to trimming and J lost 3 bases; unmatched junction nucleotides: 1. This CDR3 is CASSGTGDYNEQFF. The CDR3 DNA sequence: TGTGCCAGCAGCGGGACAGGGGACTACAATGAGCAGTTCTTC. The variable domain in full, with the rest retrieved from reference TRBV7-9 and TRBJ2-1, is DTGVSQNPRHKITKRGQNVTFRCDPISEHNRLYWYRQTLGQGPEFLTYFQNEAQLEKSRLLSDRFSAERPKGSFSTLEIQRTEQGDSAMYLCASSGTGDYNEQFFGPGTRLTVL.

The rearrangement joins TRBV6-6 to TRBJ1-1; D may be TRBD1 (5 bases). Germline CDR1 and CDR2: MNHNY and SVGAGI (reference sequence). The V end was cut by 2 bases, the J end by 4 bases, with 8 bases between. This CDR3 comprises 13 residues. This CDR3 is CASSYGDSTEAFF. The DNA for the CDR3 is TGTGCCAGCAGTTACGGTGACAGCACTGAAGCTTTCTTT.

The J gene is TRBJ1-1, the V gene TRBV6-1, with a weak D call TRBD1 (5 bases). The CDR3 runs 14 residues. Looked up from germline, CDR1 is MNHNS and CDR2 is SASEGT. The germline V and J ends were trimmed by 3 bases and 1 base, with 9 bases remaining between them. CDR3 bases: TGTGCCAGCAGTGAGGGACTTCAGAACACTGAAGCTTTCTTT. This codes for CASSEGLQNTEAFF.

This clone was recorded a few times. The chain joins TRBV10-3 to TRBJ1-1; D is undetermined. CDR3 length equals 13 residues. Germline V gene lookup returns CDR1 ENHRY and CDR2 SYGVKD. Trimming stripped 0 bases from V and 7 bases from J, with 9 bases between. The CDR3 bases are TGTGCCATCAGTGAGTCTAACGCCTTTGAAGCTTTCTTT. The encoded protein is CAISESNAFEAFF.

The genes are TRBV4-3 and TRBJ2-2; possible D gene TRBD2, 5 bases. V lost 1 base and J lost 7, with 7 bases in between. CDR3 size: 13 residues. The V gene's germline CDR1 is LGHNA and CDR2 YSLEER. CDR3 in amino acids: CASSQAGNGELFF. As DNA, the CDR3 is TGCGCCAGCAGCCAAGCGGGGAACGGGGAGCTGTTTTTT.

This clone has only one observation. This rearrangement joins TRBV6-6 to TRBJ2-7; tentatively, D is TRBD2 (5 bases). This CDR3 has 13 residues. Germline values: CDR1 MNHNY, CDR2 SVGAGI (reference sequence). V gave up 3 bases and J gave up 7 bases, with 13 bases separating them. The CDR3 reads CASSYGLAGEQYF. CDR3 sequence (DNA): TGTGCCAGCAGTTATGGTCTCGCGGGTGAGCAGTACTTC.

The chain carries TRBV9 and TRBJ2-1; perhaps TRBD1 as D (6 bases). This CDR3 is built from 15 residues. With 3 bases removed from V and 6 bases from J, the gap between germline ends came to 16 bases. CDR1 and CDR2 from the germline V gene are SGDLS and YYNGEE. In DNA form, the CDR3 reads TGTGCCAGCAGCGCTATGGTGGGGGCCATCAATGAGCAGTTCTTC. Amino acids: CASSAMVGAINEQFF. The variable domain in full, completed from reference TRBV9 and TRBJ2-1, reads DSGVTQTPKHLITATGQRVTLRCSPRSGDLSVYWYQQSLDQGLQFLIQYYNGEERAKGNILERFSAQQFPDLHSELNLSSLELGDSALYFCASSAMVGAINEQFFGPGTRLTVL.

In its sample, this clone was seen a few times. The rearrangement uses TRBV5-6 and TRBJ1-2, with TRBD1 matching over 9 bases. The trim removed 2 bases at V and 8 bases at J, leaving 10 bases unmatched. The CDR3 is made up of 15 amino acids. Germline V gene lookup returns CDR1 SGHDT and CDR2 YYEEEE. The CDR3 reads CASSFRDRDEGGYTF. The CDR3 DNA is TGTGCCAGCAGCTTTCGGGACAGGGACGAAGGGGGCTACACCTTC.

The rearrangement links TRBV11-2 to TRBJ2-2; D is unclear. V was clipped by 6 bases and J by 1 base, with 3 bases between them. This CDR3 region has 12 residues. CDR1 is SGHAT, CDR2 FQNNGV, per germline. CDR3 coding DNA: TGTGCCAGCAGGATGAACACCGGGGAGCTGTTTTTT. Translated, it gives CASRMNTGELFF.

The genes are TRBV7-2 and TRBJ1-5; D perhaps matches TRBD1 (5 bases). CDR1 SGHTA and CDR2 FQGNSA come from the germline V gene. The CDR3 is 15 amino acids. Trimming stripped 2 bases from V and 1 base from J, with 9 bases between. As DNA, the CDR3 is TGTGCCAGCAGCTTATTCCAGGGAAGCAATCAGCCCCAGCATTTT. Amino acid sequence: CASSLFQGSNQPQHF.

This chain joins TRBV18 and TRBJ2-3; 9 nucleotides line up with TRBD1. V dropped 6 bases and J dropped 4; count of bases not matched to a gene: 8. The CDR3 runs to 15 residues. The germline V gene has CDR1 KGHSH and CDR2 LQKENI. The CDR3 loop is CASSLGTGSSDTQYF. CDR3 coding DNA: TGTGCCAGCTCTCTCGGGACAGGGTCTTCAGATACGCAGTATTTT.

J is TRBJ1-5 and V is TRBV9; D is undetermined. Germline CDR1 reads SGDLS; CDR2 reads YYNGEE. The CDR3 has 14 amino acids. V was clipped by 3 bases and J by 4 bases, with 11 bases between them. For the CDR3, the DNA is TGTGCCAGCAGCGAGTCGAGTGGGAATCAGCCCCAGCATTTT. It encodes CASSESSGNQPQHF.

The V call is TRBV25-1, the J call TRBJ2-7, with TRBD1 matching over 8 bases. The trim removed 4 bases at V and 2 bases at J, leaving 7 bases unmatched. Germline V gene sequence: CDR1 MGHDK, CDR2 SYGVNS. The CDR3 spans 15 residues. The CDR3 DNA follows: TGTGCCAGCAGTGCCTGGGACAGGTCGACCTACGAGCAGTACTTC. It yields the protein CASSAWDRSTYEQYF.

Details on this clone: Distinct nucleotide sequences in the sample also encode this CDR3. This sequence joins TRBV12-5 and TRBJ2-7; D gene ambiguous. There are 12 residues in the CDR3. Germline CDR1 and CDR2: LGHNT and FRNRAP. V was trimmed by 1 base and J by 1 base, leaving 2 bases between them. Here the CDR3 DNA reads TGTGCTAGTGGTTTGGGGTCCTACGAGCAGTACTTC. This translates into CASGLGSYEQYF.

This rearrangement joins TRBV9 to TRBJ2-5, with D unclear. Per the germline V gene, CDR1 is SGDLS and CDR2 is YYNGEE. The V end was cut by 3 bases, the J end by 5 bases, with 8 bases between. The CDR3 contains 12 residues. The CDR3 loop reads CASSGGAETQYF. CDR3 nucleotides: TGTGCCAGCAGCGGCGGAGCCGAGACCCAGTACTTC.

The rearrangement joins TRBV5-5 to TRBJ2-7, with D possibly TRBD2 on 6 matching bases. Trimming took off 7 bases at V and 7 bases at J, with 12 bases between the two ends. Per germline, CDR1 SGHKS and CDR2 YYEKEE (reference sequence). The CDR3 extends over 11 amino acids. This CDR3 is CASHPAGEQYF. DNA of the CDR3: TGTGCCAGCCACCCCGCGGGGGAGCAGTACTTC.

In its sample, this clone was seen once. The V and J genes are TRBV5-4 and TRBJ2-2; D uncertain. The V end was cut by 0 bases, the J end by 4 bases, with 7 bases between. The CDR3 length is 14 residues. Germline loops: CDR1 SGHNT, CDR2 YYREEE (reference sequence). DNA for the CDR3: TGTGCCAGCAGCTTGGATTGGGGCACCGGGGAGCTGTTTTTT. Its protein product is CASSLDWGTGELFF.

This rearrangement joins TRBV27 to TRBJ1-5, with D maybe TRBD1 (6 bases). Germline lookup yields CDR1 MNHEY and CDR2 SMNVEV (reference sequence). V was pared by 5 bases and J by 0 bases, with 14 bases between. The CDR3 contains 16 residues. In DNA form, the CDR3 reads TGTGCCAGCAGTCCAGGACAGACATATAGCAATCAGCCCCAGCATTTT. Amino acid sequence: CASSPGQTYSNQPQHF.

This chain connects TRBV19 to TRBJ2-2; TRBD1 might be the D (6 bases). Germline V CDR1 and CDR2: LNHDA, SQIVND (reference sequence). The CDR3 is made up of 15 amino acids. The V end lost 3 bases, the J end lost 4 bases, and 12 bases lay between the germline ends. Here the CDR3 reads CASSIQGPTTGELFF. The CDR3 bases are TGTGCCAGTAGTATCCAGGGGCCGACCACCGGGGAGCTGTTTTTT.